Included here is one TCR beta chain sequence, with context. Its antigen is currently unknown. The data belong to a study of cytomegalovirus exposure and HLA in healthy donors. Overall study findings and caveats: TCR beta chain V- and J-gene trimming was linked, in a later analysis, to a missense variant in DCLRE1C. Per a later analysis, about 17,000 TCR beta sequences showed association with HLA alleles at 0.05 false discovery rate. The study put 150 or so TCR beta chains on its list as cytomegalovirus-associated.

The PCR ran on 60 Vbeta and 13 Jbeta primers. Assay used: immunoSEQ multiplex PCR; TCRdb lists only in-frame clones, some missing. The sample comprises about 76,000 clones, roughly 79% of which are singletons, and approximately 1.9% rests with the top ten. This CDR3 is 15 amino acids long. Germline V lookup: CDR1 SGHNT, CDR2 YYREEE (reference sequence). With 4 bases removed from V and 4 bases from J, the gap between germline ends came to 15 bases. Material for sequencing was PBMCs. The source of this sequence is a woman in her twenties or thirties in good health and CMV-seronegative. This chain links TRBV5-4 with TRBJ1-3, with a tentative D call TRBD1 (6 bases). This chain's CDR3 is CASSMDRTAGNTIYF. The DNA for the CDR3 is TGTGCCAGCAGCATGGACAGAACCGCCGGAAACACCATATATTTT.